Listed here are 9 T cell receptor beta chains from one sample, sequenced in a study of vaccination effects on CD4 cells after COVID-19. Peptide-pool stimulation followed by sequencing identified expanded antigen-specific CD4+ clonotypes in the ViraFEST assay. Investigators separated out CD4+ T cells once 9 to 11 days of culture had passed. Previously uninfected by SARS-CoV-2, the vaccine recipients also showed negative nucleocapsid antibodies. These TCRs' antigens remain unknown. Using immunoSEQ multiplex PCR, the repertoire was profiled, and TCRdb retains in-frame clones only, with some absent. The sample has 35,000 to 50,000 clones, around 67% seen once. The sequencing used CD4+ T cells from PBMCs cultured with HCoV-OC43 spike peptides, collected before COVID-19 vaccination. Subset: HCoV-OC43 spike overlapping peptide pool stimulation. Receptors were obtained from a human donor who received a COVID-19 vaccine.

J is TRBJ1-1 and V is TRBV10-3; D not resolved. The CDR3 runs to 14 residues. Between the trimmed V and J ends, which lost 6 bases and 1 base, there was a span of 12 bases. The germline CDR1 and CDR2 sequences are ENHRY and SYGVKD. The CDR3 is CAISLAPGNTEAFF. The CDR3 nucleotides are TGTGCCATCAGCCTTGCCCCGGGGAACACTGAAGCTTTCTTT.

The chain uses TRBV27 and TRBJ1-2; 7 bases line up with TRBD1. V gave up 1 base and J gave up 5 bases; unmatched junction bases: 13. Per the germline V gene, CDR1 is MNHEY and CDR2 is SMNVEV (reference sequence). The CDR3 has 17 amino acids. CDR3 amino acids: CASSLYTGQSSLYGYTF. The CDR3 DNA follows: TGTGCCAGCAGTTTATATACGGGACAGTCCTCTCTTTATGGCTACACCTTC.

The V and J genes are TRBV29-1 and TRBJ1-2; D possibly corresponds to TRBD1 (5 bases). The V gene's germline CDR1 is SQVTM and CDR2 ANQGSEA. The CDR3 is 12 residues long. V lost 4 bases and J 6 bases, leaving 12 bases between the germline ends. CDR3 in amino acids: CSVVGTDDGYTF. DNA of the CDR3: TGCAGCGTTGTCGGGACCGACGATGGCTACACCTTC.

The genes are TRBV12-3 or TRBV12-4 and TRBJ1-2; D remains ambiguous. This CDR3 spans 12 amino acids. The V end lost 3 bases, the J end lost 8 bases, and 10 bases lay between the germline ends. CDR3 protein: CASSFSHRGYTF. The CDR3, as DNA: TGTGCCAGCAGTTTTTCACACCGGGGCTACACCTTC.

The genes are TRBV6-5 and TRBJ2-7; weak D call: TRBD2 (5 bases). Germline loops: CDR1 MNHEY, CDR2 SVGAGI. The length of the CDR3 is 13 residues. The V end lost 6 bases, the J end lost 6 bases, and 15 bases lay between the germline ends. Here the CDR3 DNA reads TGTGCCAGCAGCCCCACTAGACGGCGCGAGCAGTACTTC. Translated, it gives CASSPTRRREQYF.

This rearrangement joins TRBV20-1 to TRBJ2-7; 7 bases agree with TRBD2. The CDR3 totals 16 residues. From germline, CDR1 is DFQATT and CDR2 SNEGSKA (reference sequence). With V trimmed by 3 bases and J by 0 bases, 11 bases remained unmatched. The CDR3 spells CSASTLSSGSSYEQYF. For the CDR3, the DNA is TGCAGTGCTAGTACCCTCTCTAGCGGTAGCTCCTACGAGCAGTACTTC.

This clone was recorded many times. The chain joins TRBV6-4 to TRBJ2-3; the match to TRBD1 covers 10 bases. From germline, CDR1 is MRHNA and CDR2 SNTAGT. J gave up 4 bases and V 2 bases, and 3 bases lay outside the gene matches. This CDR3 has 15 residues. The CDR3, as DNA: TGTGCCAGCAGTGACGTGACAGGGGGCGCAGATACGCAGTATTTT. Translated, it gives CASSDVTGGADTQYF.

Turning to this clone: At one of its ends the junction is not consistent with the germline gene, which may arise from a read error. The chain links TRBV5-3 to TRBJ1-2; D call uncertain. TRBV5-3 is flagged as an ORF with uncertain function. The CDR3 sequence is 10 residues long. CDR3 DNA: TGTGCCACTCGAGGGAGGACTAGAGCCTTC. Amino acid sequence: CATRGRTRAF.

The rearrangement uses TRBV3-1 (or the pseudogene TRBV3-2) and TRBJ2-7; 7 bases map to TRBD2. The length of the CDR3 is 14 residues. J gave up 4 bases and V 5 bases, and 8 bases lay outside the gene matches. CDR1 is LGHDT and CDR2 is YNNKEL in the germline V gene (reference sequence). The CDR3: CASSSSGGGYEQYF. The CDR3, as DNA: TGTGCCAGCAGCTCTTCTGGGGGAGGGTACGAGCAGTACTTC.